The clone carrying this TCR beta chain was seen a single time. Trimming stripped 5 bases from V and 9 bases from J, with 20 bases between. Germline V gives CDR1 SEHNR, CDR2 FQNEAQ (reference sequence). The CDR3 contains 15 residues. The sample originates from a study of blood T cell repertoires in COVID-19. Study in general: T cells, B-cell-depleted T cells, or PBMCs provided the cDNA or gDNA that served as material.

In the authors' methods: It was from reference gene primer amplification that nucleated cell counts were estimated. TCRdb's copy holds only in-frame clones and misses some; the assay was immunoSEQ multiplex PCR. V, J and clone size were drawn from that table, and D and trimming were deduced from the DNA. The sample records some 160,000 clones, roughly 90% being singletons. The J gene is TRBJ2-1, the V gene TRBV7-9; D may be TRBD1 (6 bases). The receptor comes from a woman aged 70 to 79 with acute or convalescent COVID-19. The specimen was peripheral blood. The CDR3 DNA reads TGTGCCAGCAGCCTCCAGACAGGTTCCGGGTCTGAGCAGTTCTTC. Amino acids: CASSLQTGSGSEQFF.